Detailed here is one TCR beta chain. Only in-frame clones appear in the TCRdb table, and some are missing; sequencing was by immunoSEQ multiplex PCR. The top ten hold 2% to 2.5% of the sample, which has about 70,000 clones, around 92% seen once. This record belongs to a study of T cell changes during pregnancy in multiple sclerosis. The CDR3 loop spans 18 amino acids. Germline CDR1 SGHTA, CDR2 FQGNSA. The V gene end was trimmed by 1 base and the J gene end by 3 bases; junction bases not matched to a gene: 5. Sequencing was performed on peripheral blood, taken before pregnancy. The rearrangement uses TRBV7-2 and TRBJ2-1, with 14 positions matching TRBD2. The origin of this receptor is a female donor with multiple sclerosis, enrolled in a pregnancy study. CDR3 bases: TGTGCCAGCAGCTTAGGACTAGCGGGAGGGGGGAGCTACAATGAGCAGTTCTTC. Translating gives CASSLGLAGGGSYNEQFF.